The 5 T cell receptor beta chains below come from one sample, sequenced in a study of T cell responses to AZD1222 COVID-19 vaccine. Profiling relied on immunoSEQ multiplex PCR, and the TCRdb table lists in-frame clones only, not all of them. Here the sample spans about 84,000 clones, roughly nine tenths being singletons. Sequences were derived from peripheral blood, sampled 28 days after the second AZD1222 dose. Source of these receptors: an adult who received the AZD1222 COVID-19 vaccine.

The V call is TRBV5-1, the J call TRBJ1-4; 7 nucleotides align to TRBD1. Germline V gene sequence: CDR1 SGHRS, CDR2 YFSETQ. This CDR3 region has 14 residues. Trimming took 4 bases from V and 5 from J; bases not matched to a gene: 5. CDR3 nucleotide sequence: TGCGCCAGCAGCACGGGACAGCCGAATGAAAAACTGTTTTTT. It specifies CASSTGQPNEKLFF.

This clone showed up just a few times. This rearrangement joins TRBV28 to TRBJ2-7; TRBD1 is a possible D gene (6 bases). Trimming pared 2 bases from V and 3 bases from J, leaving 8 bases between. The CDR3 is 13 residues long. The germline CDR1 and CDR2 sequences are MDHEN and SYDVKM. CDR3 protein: CASSLGDIYEQYF. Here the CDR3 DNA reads TGTGCCAGCAGTTTAGGGGACATCTACGAGCAGTACTTC.

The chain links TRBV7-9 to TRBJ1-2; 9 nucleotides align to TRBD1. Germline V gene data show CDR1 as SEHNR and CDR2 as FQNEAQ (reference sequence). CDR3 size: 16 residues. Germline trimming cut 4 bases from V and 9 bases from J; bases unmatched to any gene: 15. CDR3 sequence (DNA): TGTGCCAGCAGCTCACCATCGCCGAGGACAGGGGATAGCTACACCTTC. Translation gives CASSSPSPRTGDSYTF.

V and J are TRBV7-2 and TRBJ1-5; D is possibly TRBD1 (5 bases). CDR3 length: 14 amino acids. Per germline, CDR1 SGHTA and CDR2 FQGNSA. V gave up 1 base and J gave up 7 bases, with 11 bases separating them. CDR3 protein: CASSLVQGVQPQHF. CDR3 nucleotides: TGTGCCAGCAGCTTAGTCCAGGGCGTACAGCCCCAGCATTTT.

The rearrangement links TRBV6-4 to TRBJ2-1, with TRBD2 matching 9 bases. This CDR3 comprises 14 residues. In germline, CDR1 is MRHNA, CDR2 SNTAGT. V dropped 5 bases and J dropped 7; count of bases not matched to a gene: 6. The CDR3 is CASSPGTSSNEQFF. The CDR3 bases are TGTGCCAGCAGTCCCGGGACTAGCTCTAATGAGCAGTTCTTC.